This TCR beta chain is from a study of T cell responses to AZD1222 COVID-19 vaccine. Study-level results: A mostly white British donor set with more females was recruited, and clonal diversity was possibly underestimated.

As regards this clone: Its antigen is undetermined.

Method: immunoSEQ multiplex PCR; TCRdb's copy keeps in-frame clones and lacks some. The table lists about 83,000 clones, approximately 90% of them singletons. Some second doses came at about 4 weeks and others at about 12 weeks; these were pooled. The source is an adult who received the AZD1222 COVID-19 vaccine. This material consisted of peripheral blood, taken 28 days after the second AZD1222 dose.

CDR3 sequence reads: CASSGQGSGEQYF. CDR3 DNA: TGCGCCAGCAGCGGACAGGGGTCTGGCGAGCAGTACTTC. This sequence joins TRBV5-1 and TRBJ2-7, with TRBD1 identical over 9 bases. V lost 4 bases and J lost 6; bases outside the gene matches: 5. This CDR3 is 13 amino acids long. Per germline, CDR1 SGHRS and CDR2 YFSETQ.